The T cell receptor beta chain described here comes from a study of cytomegalovirus exposure and HLA in healthy donors (dated by TCRdb to between 2016 and 2019). A note on the overall study: In an earlier analysis of around 540 of the donors, around 300 Gb of sequence data and approximately 100 million unique TCR beta sequences from 180 million or so T cells were reported. High-throughput TCR immunosequencing, statistical association of individual TCRs with disease status, and machine learning were combined to predict cytomegalovirus infection status. Donor age, sex, ethnicity and CMV serostatus were collected together with the repertoire data. Roughly 300 gigabases of sequencing data and tens of millions of unique TCR sequences were included in an early release covering several hundred HLA-typed donors. Genome-wide SNP genotypes for about three fifths of the roughly 670 donors were used in a later genetic analysis, which treated that subset as a discovery cohort. Every discovery cohort repertoire had been produced on one sequencing platform. Among a few hundred genotyped donors of the cohort, an average of around 240,000 unique TCR beta nucleotide sequences were sequenced per donor, approximately 20% of them non-productive. In a later analysis, previously published TCR beta repertoires from 670 or so donors were re-analyzed and high-resolution HLA genotyping was added so that TCR occurrence patterns could be studied. Besides the first cohort of roughly 640 subjects, a separate validation cohort made up of over 100 different subjects was used. The study profiled the T cell repertoires of 500 to 800 subjects by immunosequencing and related them to cytomegalovirus serostatus. HLA typing included class I and class II loci at four-digit resolution. An earlier analysis of several hundred of the donors applied high-throughput TCR beta sequencing to assess whether each TCR beta V gene segment acted as functional or pseudogenic. Because of strong linkage in the cohort, roughly five DR-DQ haplotypes were treated as single units for association and clustering. Typing coverage varied by locus: roughly 629-640 donors for A, B, C, DRB1 and DQB1; approximately 520 for DQA1; more than 600 for DPA1; around 490 for DPB1. Among the roughly 410 genotyped donors, under 90% belonged to the genetic ancestry cluster associated with self-reported Caucasian donors. The aim of the study was to test whether cataloging public T cell receptors could identify signatures of past pathogen exposure. Rather than drawing on any new phenotypic data, the later analysis identified candidate immune exposures from TCR beta sequences and the way those sequences occurred across donors. The investigation overall reported the following: The sequencing pipeline was judged likely to have produced a cluster of highly shared sequence variants as a technical artifact. Roughly uniform sequencing depth across donors was assumed in presence/absence analyses, although this assumption may not hold. V-gene and J-gene trimming of TCR beta chains was associated with a missense DCLRE1C variant in a later genetic analysis, and the association was replicated in an independent cohort. Strong co-occurrence of HLA alleles, especially DR and DQ, made assigning TCR associations to individual alleles difficult. Compared with the roughly 700-donor mean, donors in an Asian-associated ancestry cluster had fewer N-insertions in productive TCRs, according to a later genetic analysis. This cohort had only TCR beta chains sequenced, and the lack of alpha or paired-chain data limited which features could be detected. According to a later analysis, parvovirus B19, influenza, CMV and Epstein-Barr virus appeared linked to several top co-occurrence clusters. Most CMV-associated TCR beta chains appeared to be HLA-restricted in a later analysis, and the HLA associations seemed to be driven largely by CMV exposure. Compared with equally common non-associated chains, HLA-associated TCR beta chains in a later analysis were more clonally expanded and had lower generation probabilities. Cytomegalovirus status was reported to be diagnosed by the classifier with high specificity and sensitivity in both the original and validation cohorts. Because HLA typing was missing for some donors at each locus, association tests included only the typed subset. Across donors, most TCR sequences were observed very rarely, whereas some public TCRs were present in many individuals. Linkage disequilibrium might explain the correlated functional status among segregating V segments, but an unknown experimental factor could not be ruled out. In vitro tests confirmed that a few of the cytomegalovirus-associated TCR beta chains recognize cytomegalovirus antigens. Some IMGT-functional V segments, including TRBV6-2 and TRBV6-3, could not be distinguished by the 87-base-pair reads and were therefore excluded. The study gave a list of about 170 TCR beta chains associated with cytomegalovirus. CMV serostatus was the only immune exposure information available for the cohort. A later analysis associated about 17,000 TCR beta sequences with specific HLA alleles at a false discovery rate of 0.05. According to the authors, the approach could potentially be generalized to other disease states and immunological phenotypes. About 17 rarely observed V segments, including chromosome 9 orphons, were excluded from the earlier analysis of several hundred of the donors because counts were too low. In a later analysis, TCR association rates were found to vary across HLA loci, with the most associated TCRs seen for DRB1 alleles and the fewest for HLA-C alleles. A further reported finding was that TCR beta sequences accurately predicted the HLA-A and HLA-B alleles for most subjects in the first cohort. Broadly in line with IMGT annotations, most TCR beta V segments showed up in productive rearrangements about 87% or about 30% of the time in an earlier analysis of several hundred of the donors.

Worth noting for this clone: Its cognate antigen has yet to be identified. Within one base of it there is no much larger clone, and no base qualities were kept.

CDR1 and CDR2 were assigned from the germline V gene (reference sequence) as SEHNR and FQNEAQ. The CDR3, cysteine through phenylalanine, is 19 amino acids long. Left in the record is the CDR3 DNA by itself, 57 bases read in frame from the first base. After removal of 6 bases from V and 3 bases from J, the junction retains 18 bases not matched to a gene. Libraries were prepared through the immunoSEQ multiplex PCR assay. For the multiplex PCR, a mixture combining 60 forward primers for TCR Vbeta segments and 13 reverse primers for TCR Jbeta segments was used. Amplification of the CDR3 region of rearranged TCR beta genes was performed with a multiplex PCR assay on genomic DNA. The Illumina HiSeq System was used to sequence the amplified TCR beta libraries as 87-base-pair reads. As for the authors' bioinformatics: A later analysis tallied some 79 million unique TCR beta chains across the 650 to 750 repertoires, and about 10 million of those chains were shared by two or more donors. A nearest-neighbor algorithm error-corrected the raw reads and collapsed the reads into unique sequences, merging closely related sequences to remove PCR and sequencing errors. CDR3 sequences were aligned to IMGT reference sequences to assign V, D and J gene segments. Each retained sequence needed at least a six-nucleotide match to both a V gene segment and a J gene segment. A rearrangement counted as productive if the CDR3 had no stop codons and remained in frame with V and J, and every other rearrangement counted as non-productive. Following IMGT convention, CDR3 was defined as the stretch from the second conserved V-encoded cysteine up to the conserved J-encoded phenylalanine. In an earlier analysis of 550 to 650 of the donors, sequences lacking an unambiguous match to a single V gene segment were excluded. An earlier analysis of a few hundred of the donors classified V segments as functional when productive rearrangements were above 56.7% and as segregating when the standard deviation between donors was above 5%. To diagnose cytomegalovirus status from the catalog of TCR beta chain sequences, a statistical classification framework was built. In a later analysis, V and J genes were assigned by comparing TCR nucleotide sequences against IMGT/GENE-DB human TR gene sequences. Using the TCRdist pipeline, a later analysis assigned CDR3 sequences along with most-parsimonious VDJ recombination scenarios. In a later analysis, each TCR beta chain was defined by its CDR3 amino acid sequence together with its V-gene family, and reads lacking a unique V-gene family were excluded. In a later analysis, 500 to 700 highly shared, low-generation-probability nucleotide sequences were removed to address suspected cross-contamination and a sequencing artifact. In a later analysis, a clonal expansion index for each public chain was calculated from normalized within-repertoire ranks of inferred template counts. In a later analysis, generation probabilities were computed using a VDJ recombination model fitted to out-of-frame rearrangements, and the results were checked against IGoR. A later analysis scored TCR-TCR, TCR-HLA and TCR-CMV co-occurrence with hypergeometric tests, applying a repertoire-size bias correction to TCR pairs. In a later analysis, false discovery rates were estimated by permuting HLA or CMV assignments 20 times. In a later analysis, co-occurring TCRs were grouped using DBSCAN, with TCRdist sequence similarity added in when clustering inside HLA-allele-positive subsets. Co-occurrence clustering excluded repertoires with fewer than 30,000 or more than 120,000 public chains, plus five with anomalous nucleotide sharing. TCRdb limited this immuneACCESS table to in-frame rearrangements with V and J called. A share of clones is missing; checked studies link under half to unresolved V genes, and the rest is unexplained. V and J calls and clone size are those listed in that table; D and trimming were worked out from the DNA. The sample contains 150,000 to 200,000 clones, about 70% of them found a single time. The ten largest clones capture about 1.7% of the sample.

The cohort was made up of under 800 healthy bone marrow donors. At the time of sampling, every cohort member was nominally healthy, though immune exposures that went unrecorded were likely present. The donor was CMV seronegative and was included in the group of several hundred seronegative cohort members. Every donor gave a peripheral blood sample, and the peripheral blood mononuclear cells from that sample were used for TCR beta sequencing. The Qiagen DNeasy Blood Extraction Kit was used to extract genomic DNA from the blood cell samples. The receptor chain draws on TRBV7-9 and TRBJ2-3; 10 nucleotides in the junction match TRBD2. Source material: PBMCs. The sequence was collected from a woman in her 30s in good health and CMV-seronegative. The DNA sequence is TGTGCCAGCAGACGTATTTACACAGCGGGGGGGCCTTCGACAGATACGCAGTATTTT. It translates as CASRRIYTAGGPSTDTQYF.